Following are 24 T cell receptor beta chains from one sample sequenced in a study of shared T cell receptors in the human thymus. The protocol was immunoSEQ multiplex PCR, while the TCRdb copy is restricted to in-frame clones and leaves out a portion. Of hundreds of thousands of clones listed, about 87% are singletons. The same data also contributed to another study, on human thymus T cells.

Sequencing used thymocytes. Receptors were obtained from a boy in the first two years of life with a congenital heart defect.

The gene calls are TRBV5-6 and TRBJ1-1, with a weak D call TRBD1 (6 bases). V lost 4 bases, J lost 1 base, and 23 bases lay in between. Per germline, CDR1 SGHDT and CDR2 YYEEEE. The CDR3 length is 18 residues. The CDR3 here is CASSQRTVEFNQNTEAFF. CDR3 sequence (DNA): TGTGCCAGCAGCCAGAGGACAGTGGAGTTCAACCAGAACACTGAAGCTTTCTTT.

In its sample, this clone was seen a few times. The chain is built from TRBV10-3 and TRBJ2-7, with 7 bases aligning to TRBD1. The CDR3 length is 14 residues. After removal of 3 bases from V and 2 bases from J, the junction contained 4 bases not matched to a gene. In germline, CDR1 is ENHRY, CDR2 SYGVKD. The CDR3 is CAISDRGYTYEQYF. In DNA, the CDR3 is TGTGCCATCAGTGACAGGGGGTATACCTACGAGCAGTACTTC.

The table lists this clone with a few counts. This chain links TRBV15 with TRBJ1-5; maybe TRBD1 (6 bases). The CDR3 is 13 residues long. V was trimmed by 3 bases and J by 6 bases, leaving 9 bases between them. Germline CDR1 and CDR2: LNHNV and YYDKDF (reference sequence). CDR3 sequence reads: CATSSTGPQPQHF. CDR3 coding DNA: TGTGCCACCAGCAGTACAGGGCCTCAGCCCCAGCATTTT.

The rearrangement uses TRBV28 and TRBJ1-1; tentatively, D is TRBD1 (5 bases). The ends were cut back, 6 bases at V and 0 bases at J, with 20 bases in the middle. The CDR3 totals 17 residues. The germline gives CDR1 MDHEN, CDR2 SYDVKM. CDR3 bases: TGTGCCAGCAGCATTTATCCGTCAGGGCGGATGAACACTGAAGCTTTCTTT. It is translated as CASSIYPSGRMNTEAFF.

The chain carries TRBV6-4 and TRBJ2-2; TRBD1 matches at 7 bases. The V gene end was trimmed by 6 bases and the J gene end by 5 bases; junction bases not matched to a gene: 9. CDR1 and CDR2 from the germline V gene are MRHNA and SNTAGT. This CDR3 comprises 15 residues. CDR3 DNA: TGTGCCAGCAGCTTCTACAGGGGCGGGACCGGGGAGCTGTTTTTT. Its translation: CASSFYRGGTGELFF.

The rearrangement uses TRBV23-1 and TRBJ2-2; a weak D match, TRBD2 (6 bases). TRBV23-1 is an open reading frame, and its role is uncertain. V lost 0 bases and J 0 bases, leaving 14 bases between the germline ends. The CDR3 sequence is 18 residues long. The CDR3 DNA reads TGCGCCAGCAGTCAATCCGGCGCGGGATCAGCGAACACCGGGGAGCTGTTTTTT. It specifies CASSQSGAGSANTGELFF.

This clone has only one observation. The CDR3 sequence is CASSQPGAGGPHEQYF. CDR3 coding DNA: TGTGCCAGCAGCCAACCTGGGGCGGGGGGGCCCCACGAGCAGTACTTC. V gene TRBV4-2 combines with J gene TRBJ2-7; 9 positions agree with TRBD2. The junction had 10 bases not matched to a gene; V was cut back by 2 bases and J by 5 bases. Looked up from germline, CDR1 is LGHNA and CDR2 is YNFKEQ. The CDR3 contains 16 residues.

The rearrangement uses TRBV19 and TRBJ1-5; the D is unclear. With 3 bases removed from V and 3 bases from J, the gap between germline ends came to 9 bases. Germline V gene sequence: CDR1 LNHDA, CDR2 SQIVND (reference sequence). The CDR3 contains 14 residues. CDR3 protein: CASSIPQNNQPQHF. CDR3 in DNA: TGTGCCAGTAGTATCCCACAGAACAATCAGCCCCAGCATTTT.

V usage is TRBV27 and J usage is TRBJ2-7; maybe TRBD2 (5 bases). The CDR3 spans 16 residues. V lost 4 bases and J 3 bases, leaving 19 bases between the germline ends. Germline V CDR1 and CDR2: MNHEY, SMNVEV (reference sequence). CDR3 DNA: TGTGCCAGCAGTTATATCCCTGCTGGACTGAACTACGAGCAGTACTTC. Its protein is CASSYIPAGLNYEQYF.

This chain joins TRBV19 and TRBJ2-7, with no clear D. Trimming shortened V by 6 bases and J by 6 bases, and 24 bases separated the two germline ends. Germline values: CDR1 LNHDA, CDR2 SQIVND (reference sequence). The CDR3 loop spans 16 amino acids. CDR3 coding DNA: TGTGCCAGTAGCATCGCGGAGTCTTTTCGACCCCCCGAGCAGTACTTC. Protein sequence: CASSIAESFRPPEQYF.

The chain employs TRBV4-1 and TRBJ1-4; D is perhaps TRBD1 (5 bases). Germline-derived CDR1 and CDR2 are MGHRA and YSYEKL. This CDR3 is 19 amino acids long. Between the trimmed V and J ends, which lost 1 base and 6 bases, there was a span of 24 bases. The CDR3 coding sequence is TGCGCCAGCAGCCAAGGCGGGGGTCTCGTGGTCGGTTGGGATGAAAAACTGTTTTTT. It encodes CASSQGGGLVVGWDEKLFF.

The chain has TRBV28 and TRBJ1-5; tentatively, D is TRBD1 (6 bases). V was clipped by 8 bases and J by 2 bases, with 13 bases between them. This CDR3 is 14 amino acids long. The V gene's germline CDR1 is MDHEN and CDR2 SYDVKM. The CDR3 region has the DNA TGTGCCAGCCAAACGACAGGCCGCAATCAGCCCCAGCATTTT. Protein: CASQTTGRNQPQHF.

The chain uses TRBV29-1 and TRBJ1-2, with 10 positions matching TRBD1. The germline V gene encodes CDR1 SQVTM and CDR2 ANQGSEA. The CDR3 contains 15 residues. V was pared by 2 bases and J by 3 bases, with 6 bases of the junction left unmatched. CDR3 sequence reads: CSVEPGQGLHYGYTF. In DNA, the CDR3 is TGCAGCGTTGAACCGGGACAGGGGTTACACTATGGCTACACCTTC.

The gene calls are TRBV28 and TRBJ2-5, with 14 bases matching TRBD2. V was clipped by 8 bases and J by 5 bases; unmatched bases: 7. The CDR3 has 15 amino acids. The germline V gene has CDR1 MDHEN and CDR2 SYDVKM. CDR3 sequence: CASDLTSGGVETQYF. The CDR3 bases are TGTGCCAGCGATTTGACTAGCGGGGGGGTGGAGACCCAGTACTTC.

The chain recombines TRBV13 with TRBJ2-6, with 8 bases lining up with TRBD1. The germline CDR1 and CDR2 sequences are PRHDT and FYEKMQ (reference sequence). The V segment lost 2 bases and the J segment 4 bases; nucleotides outside the gene matches: 4. There are 16 residues in the CDR3. The CDR3 loop reads CASSLTGGAGANVLTF. The CDR3 bases are TGTGCCAGCAGCTTAACAGGGGGTGCGGGGGCCAACGTCCTGACTTTC.

J is TRBJ2-7 and V is TRBV28, with 9 bases identical to TRBD2. Germline CDR1 is MDHEN and CDR2 is SYDVKM. This CDR3 region has 13 residues. J gave up 6 bases and V 6 bases, and 6 bases lay outside the gene matches. The CDR3: CASRQRLAVEQYF. The DNA of the CDR3 is TGTGCCAGCAGGCAACGACTAGCGGTCGAGCAGTACTTC.

The rearrangement joins TRBV18 to TRBJ1-4; weak D call: TRBD1 (5 bases). Germline loops: CDR1 KGHSH, CDR2 LQKENI. Trimming left V 0 bases short and J 8 bases short, with 13 bases between. The CDR3 is 15 amino acids. The CDR3 loop is CASSPPEQEREKLFF. The CDR3 bases are TGTGCCAGCTCACCACCGGAACAGGAGCGCGAAAAACTGTTTTTT.

V and J are TRBV19 and TRBJ2-2; maybe TRBD1 (5 bases). V was clipped by 5 bases and J by 4 bases, with 17 bases between them. The CDR3 extends over 16 amino acids. Germline CDR1 reads LNHDA; CDR2 reads SQIVND (reference sequence). The CDR3 DNA reads TGTGCCAGTAGTGGGGATCAGGGTTTTGGCACCGGGGAGCTGTTTTTT. It codes for CASSGDQGFGTGELFF.

The chain uses TRBV10-3 and TRBJ2-7; the match to TRBD1 covers 7 bases. This CDR3 has 15 residues. Germline V gene sequence: CDR1 ENHRY, CDR2 SYGVKD. V gave up 2 bases and J gave up 5 bases; unmatched junction bases: 9. This chain's CDR3 is CAISEVGDSGNEQYF. In DNA form, the CDR3 reads TGTGCCATCAGTGAGGTTGGGGACAGTGGGAACGAGCAGTACTTC.

This clone appeared a few times. The CDR3 DNA reads TGCGCCAGCAGCCACCGACAGGGGGCACGACAGGGGGCGAGGGACACTGAAGCTTTCTTT. Residues: CASSHRQGARQGARDTEAFF. The rearrangement uses TRBV5-1 and TRBJ1-1; TRBD1 aligns across 10 bases. CDR3 length: 20 residues. Per germline, CDR1 SGHRS and CDR2 YFSETQ. The V gene end was trimmed by 4 bases and the J gene end by 3 bases; junction bases not matched to a gene: 21.

This chain uses TRBV7-3 with TRBJ2-1; the D is unclear. CDR1 SGHTA and CDR2 FQGTGA come from the germline V gene. V dropped 2 bases and J dropped 6 bases, with 11 bases sitting between them. The CDR3 extends over 14 amino acids. The CDR3 loop reads CASSLGPRTNEQFF. CDR3 DNA sequence: TGTGCCAGCAGCTTAGGGCCCCGAACCAATGAGCAGTTCTTC.

The chain uses TRBV28 and TRBJ2-3, with 8 bases that match TRBD2. Trimming took 3 bases from V and 4 from J; bases not matched to a gene: 6. This CDR3 contains 15 residues. Looked up from germline, CDR1 is MDHEN and CDR2 is SYDVKM. CDR3 protein: CASSLYRGGSDTQYF. For the CDR3, the DNA is TGTGCCAGCAGTTTGTATCGGGGGGGCTCAGATACGCAGTATTTT. Full variable domain (rest looked up from reference TRBV28 and TRBJ2-3): DVKVTQSSRYLVKRTGEKVFLECVQDMDHENMFWYRQDPGLGLRLIYFSYDVKMKEKGDIPEGYSVSREKKERFSLILESASTNQTSMYLCASSLYRGGSDTQYFGPGTRLTVL.

This clone was counted once. The chain couples TRBV28 to TRBJ2-1, with 14 bases fitting TRBD2. Unmatched junction bases numbered 7, after V lost 6 bases and J lost 3 bases. The CDR3 totals 17 residues. Germline V gene lookup returns CDR1 MDHEN and CDR2 SYDVKM. The CDR3 nucleotides read TGTGCCAGCAGCCCTGGGACTAGCGGGAGTCTCTACAATGAGCAGTTCTTC. Its translation is CASSPGTSGSLYNEQFF.

V gene TRBV6-1 combines with J gene TRBJ1-2; tentative D call: TRBD1 (5 bases). V lost 2 bases to trimming and J lost 4 bases, with 14 bases between them. There are 15 residues in the CDR3. The V gene's germline CDR1 is MNHNS and CDR2 SASEGT. Here the CDR3 DNA reads TGTGCCAGCAGTGAACTCGGGGGTCATAGCTATGGCTACACCTTC. This translates into CASSELGGHSYGYTF.